A single sample is the source of the 2 T cell receptor beta chains below, sequenced in a study of T cells after yellow fever vaccination. TCRdb recomputed calls from the 5' RACE reads with MiXCR, one row per CDR3 protein. The sample holds some 110,000 distinct CDR3 sequences, roughly 6.8% seen once. This specimen consisted of CD4+ T cells sorted from PBMCs, obtained roughly 47 days after the first yellow fever vaccination. These receptors all come from a man aged 18 to 29 who received the YFV17D yellow fever vaccine.

This clonotype was picked up many times. J is TRBJ2-3 and V is TRBV18; maybe TRBD2 (5 bases). V was clipped by 3 bases and J by 5 bases, with 6 bases between them. The CDR3 is made up of 12 amino acids. Germline CDR1 reads KGHSH; CDR2 reads LQKENI. The CDR3 nucleotides are TGTGCCAGCTCACCCGGGGAAGATACGCAGTATTTT. It is translated as CASSPGEDTQYF.

The J gene is TRBJ2-5, the V gene TRBV18, with D perhaps given as TRBD1 or TRBD2 (5 bases each). The germline gives CDR1 KGHSH, CDR2 LQKENI. The CDR3 is made up of 14 amino acids. Trimming took 3 bases from V and 5 from J, leaving 13 bases between them. CDR3 in DNA: TGTGCCAGCTCACCCGGTGGGACGTCGGAGACCCAGTACTTC. Its protein is CASSPGGTSETQYF.